This T cell receptor (beta chain) came from a study of T cell responses to AZD1222 COVID-19 vaccine. Germline V gene data show CDR1 as MNHEY and CDR2 as SMNVEV (reference sequence). This CDR3 has 13 residues. V lost 3 bases to trimming and J lost 4 bases, with 10 bases between them. Generated by immunoSEQ multiplex PCR, the TCRdb table keeps only in-frame clones and is missing some. The sample contains around 72,000 clones, roughly 82% of which appear only once. This clone was observed once. Antigen unknown. General study results and limits: Repertoires were collected only later (after the peak T cell response had occurred). With two AZD1222 doses given, Spike-specific TCR breadth and depth both rose. Of the AZD1222 recipients, only 5 to 7 were seropositive at baseline. Clonal diversity was possibly underestimated, and the donors were mostly white British, with more females.

This rearrangement joins TRBV27 to TRBJ2-7; D assignment may be TRBD1 or TRBD2 (5 bases each). The clonotype was recovered from an adult in good health. The input for sequencing was peripheral blood, taken on day 0 of AZD1222 vaccination. CDR3 DNA: TGTGCCAGCAGTTTCGTCGAGGGGTACGAGCAGTACTTC. Encoded protein: CASSFVEGYEQYF.